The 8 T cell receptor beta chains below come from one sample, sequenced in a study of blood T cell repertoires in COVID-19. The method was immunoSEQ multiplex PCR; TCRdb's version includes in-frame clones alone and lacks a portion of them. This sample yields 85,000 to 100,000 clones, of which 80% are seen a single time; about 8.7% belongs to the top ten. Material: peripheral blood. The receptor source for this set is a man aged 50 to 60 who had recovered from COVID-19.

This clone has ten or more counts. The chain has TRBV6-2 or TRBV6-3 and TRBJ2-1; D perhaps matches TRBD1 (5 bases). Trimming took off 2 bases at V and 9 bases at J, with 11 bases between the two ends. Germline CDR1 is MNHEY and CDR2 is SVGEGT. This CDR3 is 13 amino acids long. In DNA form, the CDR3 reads TGTGCCAGCAGTTACGGGGCTAGAAGTGAGCAGTTCTTC. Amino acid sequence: CASSYGARSEQFF.

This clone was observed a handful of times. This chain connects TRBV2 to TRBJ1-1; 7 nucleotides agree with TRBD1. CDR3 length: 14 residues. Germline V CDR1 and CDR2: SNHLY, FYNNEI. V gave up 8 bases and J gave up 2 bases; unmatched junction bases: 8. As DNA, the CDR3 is TGTGCCAGCTACAAAGGGACAGCCAACACTGAAGCTTTCTTT. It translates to CASYKGTANTEAFF. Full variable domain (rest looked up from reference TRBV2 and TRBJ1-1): EPEVTQTPSHQVTQMGQEVILRCVPISNHLYFYWYRQILGQKVEFLVSFYNNEISEKSEIFDDQFSVERPDGSNFTLKIRSTKLEDSAMYFCASYKGTANTEAFFGQGTRLTVV.

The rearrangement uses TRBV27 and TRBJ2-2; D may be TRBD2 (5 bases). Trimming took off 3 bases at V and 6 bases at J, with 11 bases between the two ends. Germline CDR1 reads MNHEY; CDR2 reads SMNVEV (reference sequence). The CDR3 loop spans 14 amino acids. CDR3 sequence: CASSLRETAGELFF. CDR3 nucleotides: TGTGCCAGCAGTTTGAGGGAGACGGCCGGGGAGCTGTTTTTT.

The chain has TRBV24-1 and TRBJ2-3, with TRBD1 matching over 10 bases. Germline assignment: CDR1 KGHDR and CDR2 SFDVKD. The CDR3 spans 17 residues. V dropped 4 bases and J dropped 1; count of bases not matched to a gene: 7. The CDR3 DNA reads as TGTGCCACCAGTGAACATGGACAGGGGGGCCGCACAGATACGCAGTATTTT. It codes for CATSEHGQGGRTDTQYF.

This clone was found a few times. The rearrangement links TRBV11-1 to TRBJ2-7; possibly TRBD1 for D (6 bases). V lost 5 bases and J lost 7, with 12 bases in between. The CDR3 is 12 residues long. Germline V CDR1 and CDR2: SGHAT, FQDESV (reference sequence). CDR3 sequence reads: CASSPDRREQYF. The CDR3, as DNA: TGTGCCAGCAGCCCCGACAGGCGGGAGCAGTACTTC.

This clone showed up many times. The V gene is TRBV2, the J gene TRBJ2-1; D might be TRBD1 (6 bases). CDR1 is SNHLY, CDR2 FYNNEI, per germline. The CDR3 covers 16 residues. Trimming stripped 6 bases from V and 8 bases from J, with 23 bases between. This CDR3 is CASRTLGPRGVDEQFF. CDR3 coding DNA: TGTGCCAGCAGAACGCTGGGCCCCAGGGGTGTCGATGAGCAGTTCTTC.

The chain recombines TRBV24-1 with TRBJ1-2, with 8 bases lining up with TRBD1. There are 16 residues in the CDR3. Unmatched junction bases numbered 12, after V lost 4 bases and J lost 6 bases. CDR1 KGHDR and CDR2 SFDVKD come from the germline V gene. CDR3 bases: TGTGCCACCAGTGACCTGACAGGGGACGGCGTTCATGGCTACACCTTC. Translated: CATSDLTGDGVHGYTF.

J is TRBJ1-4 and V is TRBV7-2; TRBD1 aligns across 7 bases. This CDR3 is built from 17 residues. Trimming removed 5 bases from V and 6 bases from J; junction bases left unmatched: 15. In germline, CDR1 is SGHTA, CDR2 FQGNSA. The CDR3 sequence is CASSLGATGSVYEKLFF. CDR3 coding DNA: TGTGCCAGCAGCCTAGGGGCGACAGGGTCTGTATATGAAAAACTGTTTTTT.